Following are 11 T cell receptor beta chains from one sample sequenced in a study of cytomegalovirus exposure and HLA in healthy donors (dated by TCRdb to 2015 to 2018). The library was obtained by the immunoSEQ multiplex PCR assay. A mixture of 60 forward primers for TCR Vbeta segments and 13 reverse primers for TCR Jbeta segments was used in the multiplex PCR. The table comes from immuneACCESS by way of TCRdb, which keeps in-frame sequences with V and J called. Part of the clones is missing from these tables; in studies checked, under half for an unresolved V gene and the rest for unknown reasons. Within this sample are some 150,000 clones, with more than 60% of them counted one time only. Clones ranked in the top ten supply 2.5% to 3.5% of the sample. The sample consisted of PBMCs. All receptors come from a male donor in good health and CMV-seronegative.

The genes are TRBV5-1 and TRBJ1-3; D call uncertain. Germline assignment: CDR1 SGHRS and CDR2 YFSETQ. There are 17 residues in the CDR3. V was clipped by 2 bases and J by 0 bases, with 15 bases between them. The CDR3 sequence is CASSLEGSDTSGNTIYF. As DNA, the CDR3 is TGCGCCAGCAGCTTAGAAGGAAGCGATACCTCTGGAAACACCATATATTTT.

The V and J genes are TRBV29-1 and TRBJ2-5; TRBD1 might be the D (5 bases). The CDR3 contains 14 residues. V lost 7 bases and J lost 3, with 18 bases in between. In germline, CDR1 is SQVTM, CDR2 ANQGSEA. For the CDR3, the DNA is TGCAGCGCCCTGGGGCTAGAGACCGAAGAGACCCAGTACTTC. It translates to CSALGLETEETQYF.

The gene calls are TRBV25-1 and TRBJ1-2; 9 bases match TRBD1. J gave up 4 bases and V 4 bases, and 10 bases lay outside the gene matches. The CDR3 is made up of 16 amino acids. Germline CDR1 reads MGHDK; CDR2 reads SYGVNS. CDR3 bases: TGTGCCAGCAGTGCAAACAGGGGGCCCGATGGCTATGGCTACACCTTC. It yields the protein CASSANRGPDGYGYTF.

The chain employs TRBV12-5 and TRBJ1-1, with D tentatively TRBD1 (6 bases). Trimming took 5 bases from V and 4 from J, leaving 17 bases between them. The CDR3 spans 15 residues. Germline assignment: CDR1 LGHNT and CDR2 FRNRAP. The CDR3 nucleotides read TGTGCTAGTGGTCCATCCCTCCAGGGGTCCACTGAAGCTTTCTTT. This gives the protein CASGPSLQGSTEAFF.

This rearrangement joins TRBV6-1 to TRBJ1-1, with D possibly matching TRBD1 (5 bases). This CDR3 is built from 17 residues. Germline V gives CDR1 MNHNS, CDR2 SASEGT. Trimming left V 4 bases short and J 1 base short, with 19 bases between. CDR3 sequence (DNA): TGTGCCAGCAGTGCAGGGTTGATGCTTAGAGAGAACACTGAAGCTTTCTTT. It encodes CASSAGLMLRENTEAFF.

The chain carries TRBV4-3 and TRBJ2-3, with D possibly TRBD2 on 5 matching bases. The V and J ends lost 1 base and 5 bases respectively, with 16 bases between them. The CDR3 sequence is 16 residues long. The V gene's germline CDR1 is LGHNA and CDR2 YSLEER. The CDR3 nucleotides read TGCGCCAGCAGCCAAGTCCACCGATCCGGAGGAGATACGCAGTATTTT. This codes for CASSQVHRSGGDTQYF.

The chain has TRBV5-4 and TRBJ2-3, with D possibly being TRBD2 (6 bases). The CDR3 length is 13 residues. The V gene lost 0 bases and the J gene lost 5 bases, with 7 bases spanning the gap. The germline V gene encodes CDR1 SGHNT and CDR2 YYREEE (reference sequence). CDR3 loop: CASSLVGGDTQYF. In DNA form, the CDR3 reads TGTGCCAGCAGCTTGGTGGGGGGAGATACGCAGTATTTT.

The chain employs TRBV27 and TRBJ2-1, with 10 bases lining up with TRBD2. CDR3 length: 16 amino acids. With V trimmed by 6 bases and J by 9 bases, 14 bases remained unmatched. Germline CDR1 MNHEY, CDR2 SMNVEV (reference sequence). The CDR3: CASRDLGLAGVSEQFF. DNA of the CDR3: TGTGCCAGCAGGGATTTGGGGCTAGCGGGGGTGAGTGAGCAGTTCTTC.

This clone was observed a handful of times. CDR3 region: CASSDSTEHYMDGYTF. CDR3 DNA: TGTGCCAGCAGTGATAGTACAGAGCATTATATGGATGGCTACACCTTC. The J gene is TRBJ1-2, the V gene TRBV25-1; no definite D call. The CDR3 consists of 16 residues. CDR1 is MGHDK and CDR2 is SYGVNS in the germline V gene. Deletions cut 3 bases from V and 6 bases from J, with 20 bases between.

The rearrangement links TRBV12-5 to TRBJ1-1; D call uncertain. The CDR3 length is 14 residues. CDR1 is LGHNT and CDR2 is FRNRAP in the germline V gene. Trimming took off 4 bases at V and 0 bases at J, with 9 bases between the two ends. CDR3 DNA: TGTGCTAGTGGTTCTTCACAGTTGAACACTGAAGCTTTCTTT. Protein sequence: CASGSSQLNTEAFF.

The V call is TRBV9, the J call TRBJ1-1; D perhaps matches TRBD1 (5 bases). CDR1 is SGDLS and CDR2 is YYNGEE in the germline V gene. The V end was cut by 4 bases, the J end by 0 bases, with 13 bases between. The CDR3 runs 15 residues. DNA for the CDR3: TGTGCCAGCAGCCTCGTAGGGGAAATGAACACTGAAGCTTTCTTT. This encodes CASSLVGEMNTEAFF.